The clone carrying this TCR beta chain came up a few times. What it binds is not known. The sample comes from a study of T-cell memory formation after mild COVID-19. From the 5' RACE reads, TCRdb called clonotypes with MiXCR, one entry per CDR3 protein. The sample gives 180,000 or so distinct CDR3 sequences, 11% of which show up once; roughly 3.8% is in the top ten. Study-wide findings and caveats: Clones that contracted clustered mainly in CM and EM if CD4+ and in EMRA if CD8+.

The clonotype originates from a man between 18 and 29 years old who had mild COVID-19 (a few samples of this study predate the infection). Cell type and time point are not known. Sequenced material: PBMCs or a T cell subset sorted from them (not recorded which).

DNA of the CDR3: TGCAGCGCAGGGGACACCACAGATACGCAGTATTTT. Protein sequence: CSAGDTTDTQYF. The chain employs TRBV29-1 and TRBJ2-3, with D possibly TRBD1 on 6 matching bases. Trimming shortened V by 7 bases and J by 2 bases, and 10 bases separated the two germline ends. The CDR3 has 12 amino acids. The germline V gene has CDR1 SQVTM and CDR2 ANQGSEA.